A selection of T cell receptor beta chains follows, all from one sample in a study of shared clonotypes between healthy human individuals. Profiling relied on immunoSEQ multiplex PCR, and the TCRdb table lists in-frame clones only, not all of them. This sample has over a million clones, with about 96% found just once. Sequenced material: naive CD4+ T cells sorted from blood. The receptors were sampled from a man under 40 in good health. Both conserved end residues are part of each CDR3. The order of the fields is D gene, J gene, V gene, CDR3 protein. D genes are given only for firm matches.

D gene: -; J gene: TRBJ1-2; V gene: TRBV30; CDR3 protein: CAWSVQGGYTF
D gene: -; J gene: TRBJ1-2; V gene: TRBV5-5; CDR3 protein: CASSLNPEINYGYTF
D gene: -; J gene: TRBJ2-5; V gene: TRBV29-1; CDR3 protein: CSVDEGTETQYF
D gene: TRBD2; J gene: TRBJ2-3; V gene: TRBV7-7; CDR3 protein: CASSPRLAGGTSDTQYF
D gene: TRBD1; J gene: TRBJ2-1; V gene: TRBV5-4; CDR3 protein: CASSQPNRGSSNEQFF
D gene: -; J gene: TRBJ1-3; V gene: TRBV30; CDR3 protein: CAWNLRSGNTIYF
D gene: -; J gene: TRBJ2-6; V gene: TRBV28; CDR3 protein: CASSTVRGANVLTF
D gene: TRBD1; J gene: TRBJ2-7; V gene: TRBV5-1; CDR3 protein: CASSLGGQGYEQYF
D gene: TRBD2; J gene: TRBJ2-3; V gene: TRBV14; CDR3 protein: CASSQGAGVGTDTQYF
D gene: -; J gene: TRBJ2-2; V gene: TRBV23-1; CDR3 protein: CASSQPTTGELFF
D gene: -; J gene: TRBJ2-3; V gene: TRBV18; CDR3 protein: CASSPPVGRDHRATQYF
D gene: -; J gene: TRBJ2-5; V gene: TRBV29-1; CDR3 protein: CSVPFVETQYF
D gene: -; J gene: TRBJ2-7; V gene: TRBV5-1; CDR3 protein: CASSRGNRVESYEQYF
D gene: TRBD2; J gene: TRBJ2-7; V gene: TRBV6-5; CDR3 protein: CASSLRTSFHEQYF
D gene: TRBD2; J gene: TRBJ2-3; V gene: TRBV7-9; CDR3 protein: CASSLLAGYTDTQYF
D gene: -; J gene: TRBJ1-1; V gene: TRBV4-1; CDR3 protein: CASRVVTLNTEAFF
D gene: -; J gene: TRBJ2-7; V gene: TRBV5-6; CDR3 protein: CASSLGIVNSYEQYF
D gene: -; J gene: TRBJ2-3; V gene: TRBV18; CDR3 protein: CASSPKLSTDTQYF
D gene: TRBD2; J gene: TRBJ2-1; V gene: TRBV7-2; CDR3 protein: CASSLRWTSGSRVENEQFF
D gene: -; J gene: TRBJ2-2; V gene: TRBV19; CDR3 protein: CASMSANTGELFF
D gene: -; J gene: TRBJ2-2; V gene: TRBV7-9; CDR3 protein: CASSSLGRTNTGELFF
D gene: -; J gene: TRBJ1-4; V gene: TRBV30; CDR3 protein: CAWTGALNEKLFF
D gene: TRBD2; J gene: TRBJ2-2; V gene: TRBV28; CDR3 protein: CASSLTGLAGRELFF
D gene: -; J gene: TRBJ2-3; V gene: TRBV7-2; CDR3 protein: CASSSGTDTQYF
D gene: TRBD1; J gene: TRBJ1-4; V gene: TRBV5-1; CDR3 protein: CASSLGQGDGKLFF
D gene: -; J gene: TRBJ1-5; V gene: TRBV19; CDR3 protein: CASSQGWGKQPQHF
D gene: -; J gene: TRBJ2-1; V gene: TRBV5-4; CDR3 protein: CASSPAGSGYNEQFF
D gene: -; J gene: TRBJ2-1; V gene: TRBV27; CDR3 protein: CASSSNRRYNEQFF
D gene: TRBD2; J gene: TRBJ2-7; V gene: TRBV5-1; CDR3 protein: CASSRTELAGGEQYF
D gene: -; J gene: TRBJ2-2; V gene: TRBV7-3; CDR3 protein: CASSLSWSRELFF
D gene: -; J gene: TRBJ1-1; V gene: TRBV6-6; CDR3 protein: CASTGNTEAFF
D gene: -; J gene: TRBJ2-1; V gene: TRBV5-1; CDR3 protein: CASSLARGWYNEQFF
D gene: TRBD1; J gene: TRBJ2-7; V gene: TRBV5-1; CDR3 protein: CASSLGVSGGSYEQYF
D gene: TRBD1; J gene: TRBJ1-1; V gene: TRBV2; CDR3 protein: CASSGDRPPPDSEAFF
D gene: -; J gene: TRBJ2-7; V gene: TRBV28; CDR3 protein: CASISGPGRYEQYF
D gene: -; J gene: TRBJ2-7; V gene: TRBV19; CDR3 protein: CASSTAQTNYEQYF
D gene: TRBD1; J gene: TRBJ2-3; V gene: TRBV10-2; CDR3 protein: CASSEPWDSAQYF
D gene: TRBD2; J gene: TRBJ2-1; V gene: TRBV19; CDR3 protein: CASSRGLAGIDEQFF
D gene: -; J gene: TRBJ1-1; V gene: TRBV10-2; CDR3 protein: CASSRDGAGTEAFF
D gene: TRBD1; J gene: TRBJ1-2; V gene: TRBV19; CDR3 protein: CASSQHPGGAYGYTF
D gene: -; J gene: TRBJ2-1; V gene: TRBV7-5; CDR3 protein: CARSLVISGRRIFYNEQFF
D gene: TRBD2; J gene: TRBJ2-6; V gene: TRBV7-8; CDR3 protein: CASSLAGGRVTTGANVLTF
D gene: TRBD1; J gene: TRBJ2-7; V gene: TRBV27; CDR3 protein: CASSTAGTGKYEQYF
D gene: TRBD1; J gene: TRBJ2-3; V gene: TRBV5-4; CDR3 protein: CASSKGQGITDTQYF
D gene: -; J gene: TRBJ2-1; V gene: TRBV9; CDR3 protein: CASSVGTFPSEQFF
D gene: TRBD2; J gene: TRBJ2-5; V gene: TRBV5-4; CDR3 protein: CASSLMGEGKETQYF
D gene: TRBD1; J gene: TRBJ2-1; V gene: TRBV11-2; CDR3 protein: CASSLVGTGPYNEQFF
D gene: TRBD1; J gene: TRBJ2-5; V gene: TRBV2; CDR3 protein: CASSRTGQETQYF
D gene: -; J gene: TRBJ1-5; V gene: TRBV7-8; CDR3 protein: CASSLGQIYQPQHF
D gene: -; J gene: TRBJ2-5; V gene: TRBV4-1; CDR3 protein: CASSQAISFGAGQETQYF
D gene: TRBD1; J gene: TRBJ2-5; V gene: TRBV6-5; CDR3 protein: CASREQGRGETQYF
D gene: TRBD1; J gene: TRBJ2-3; V gene: TRBV10-3; CDR3 protein: CAISDIGQGTDTQYF
D gene: TRBD1; J gene: TRBJ2-7; V gene: TRBV25-1; CDR3 protein: CASSEPGTATYEQYF
D gene: -; J gene: TRBJ2-5; V gene: TRBV7-2; CDR3 protein: CASSLEWAGADQYF
D gene: TRBD1; J gene: TRBJ2-3; V gene: TRBV28; CDR3 protein: CASSFMGQGTDTQYF
D gene: -; J gene: TRBJ2-5; V gene: TRBV28; CDR3 protein: CASSLPPGTQYF
D gene: -; J gene: TRBJ1-4; V gene: TRBV19; CDR3 protein: CASSTGTVDEKLFF
D gene: -; J gene: TRBJ1-3; V gene: TRBV5-1; CDR3 protein: CASSPQGFSGNTIYF
D gene: -; J gene: TRBJ2-1; V gene: TRBV6-1; CDR3 protein: CASGQGISYNEQFF
D gene: TRBD1; J gene: TRBJ1-6; V gene: TRBV6-5; CDR3 protein: CASRIQGSNSPLHF